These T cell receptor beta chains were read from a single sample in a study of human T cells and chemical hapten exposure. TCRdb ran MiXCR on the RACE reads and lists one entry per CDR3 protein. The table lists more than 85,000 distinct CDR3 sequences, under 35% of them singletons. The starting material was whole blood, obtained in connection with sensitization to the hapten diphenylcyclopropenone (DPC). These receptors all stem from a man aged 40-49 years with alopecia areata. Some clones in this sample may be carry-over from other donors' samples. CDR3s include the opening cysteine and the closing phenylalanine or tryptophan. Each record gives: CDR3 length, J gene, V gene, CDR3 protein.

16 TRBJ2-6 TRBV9 CASSVATAAGANVLTF
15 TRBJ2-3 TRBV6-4 CASSEMAVSTDTQYF
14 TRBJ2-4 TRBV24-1 CATSSRGSQNIQYF
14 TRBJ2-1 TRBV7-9 CASSLAGGLREQFF
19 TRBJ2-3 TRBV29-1 CSVDGTSGEVWGGTDTQYF
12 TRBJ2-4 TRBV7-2 CASSFTENIQYF
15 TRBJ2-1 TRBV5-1 CASSLDRAENNEQFF
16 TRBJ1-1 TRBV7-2 CASSPRTGYLNTEAFF
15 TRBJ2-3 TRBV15 CATSRDPPGTDTQYF
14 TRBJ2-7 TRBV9 CASSVGGEDRKQYF
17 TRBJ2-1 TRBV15 CATSRATRTSGRAEQFF
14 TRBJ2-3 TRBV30 CAWDGEGNTDTQYF
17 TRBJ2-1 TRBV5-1 CASSLKLSGLGNPEQFF
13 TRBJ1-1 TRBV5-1 CASSRQEDTEAFF
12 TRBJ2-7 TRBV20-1 CSALDRVYEQYF
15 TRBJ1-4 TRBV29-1 CSVGGAAATNEKLFF
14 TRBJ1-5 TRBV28 CASSLPGGHQPQHF
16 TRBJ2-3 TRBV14 CASSQDLIGFADTQYF
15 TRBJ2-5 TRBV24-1 CATSDYGTGQETQYF
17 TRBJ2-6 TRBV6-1 CASSDRGLGSGANVLTF
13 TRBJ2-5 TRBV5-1 CASRPPTRETQYF
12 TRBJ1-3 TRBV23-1 CNEPQRRNTIYF
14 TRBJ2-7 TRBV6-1 CASTTSGSSYEQYF
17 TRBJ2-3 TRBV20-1 CSARDPVGGRATDTQYF
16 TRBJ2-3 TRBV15 CATSRDTGAGADTQYF
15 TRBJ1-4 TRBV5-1 CASSLETGIREKLFF
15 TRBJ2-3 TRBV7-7 CASSRDRSGSDTQYF
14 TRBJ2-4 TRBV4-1 CASSTGLAKNIQYF
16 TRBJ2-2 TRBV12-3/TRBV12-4 CASSFRLAANTGELFF
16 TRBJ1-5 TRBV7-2 CASSFSIRTDNQPQHF
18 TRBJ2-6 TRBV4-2 CASSQEIAGSSGANVLTF
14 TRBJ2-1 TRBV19 CASQTSATYNEQFF
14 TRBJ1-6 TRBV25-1 CASLATGGNSPLHF
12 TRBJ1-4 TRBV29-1 CSVSEANEKLFF
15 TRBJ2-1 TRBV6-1 CASSSTSGRAGEQFF
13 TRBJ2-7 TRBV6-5 CASSPPGSYEQYF
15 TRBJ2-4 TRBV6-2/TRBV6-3 CASSYNLADINIQYF
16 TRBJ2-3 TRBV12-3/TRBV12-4 CASSFLRIGRTDTQYF
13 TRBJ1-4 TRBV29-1 CSVGTGRNEKLFF
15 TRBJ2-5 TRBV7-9 CASSSSGTSQETQYF
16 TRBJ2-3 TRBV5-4 CASSFRLAGGPDTQYF
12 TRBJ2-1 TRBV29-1 CSVGRAPNEQFF
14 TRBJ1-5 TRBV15 CATGSAQGVGPQHF
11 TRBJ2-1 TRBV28 CAIDTGNEQFF
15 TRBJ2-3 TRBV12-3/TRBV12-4 CASSSPGLPLDTQYF
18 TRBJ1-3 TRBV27 CASSSDTPGQKTGNTIYF